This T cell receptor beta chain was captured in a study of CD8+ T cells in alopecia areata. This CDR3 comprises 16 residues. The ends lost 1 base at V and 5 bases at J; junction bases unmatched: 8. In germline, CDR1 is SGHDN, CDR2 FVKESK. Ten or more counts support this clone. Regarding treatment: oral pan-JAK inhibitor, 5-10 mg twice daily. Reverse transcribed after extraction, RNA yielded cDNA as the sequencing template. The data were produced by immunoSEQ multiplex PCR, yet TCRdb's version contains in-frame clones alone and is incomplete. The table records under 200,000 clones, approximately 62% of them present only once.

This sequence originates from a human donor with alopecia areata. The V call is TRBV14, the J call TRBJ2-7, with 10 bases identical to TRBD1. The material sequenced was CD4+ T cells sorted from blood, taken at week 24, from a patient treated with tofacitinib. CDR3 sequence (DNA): TGTGCCAGCAGCCAAGTGTTTGGGACAGGGGTTAACGAGCAGTACTTC. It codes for CASSQVFGTGVNEQYF.